This TCR beta chain came from a study of beta chain features in type 1 diabetes. TCRB transcripts that were expressed got sequenced, as all of the isolated RNA had been reverse transcribed. Read counts averaged approximately 3.5 million for samples of naive, central memory and regulatory T cells. Profiled with immunoSEQ multiplex PCR; TCRdb holds only in-frame clones, not every one. In the table there are 250,000 to 400,000 clones, around 13% of which are singletons. CDR1 and CDR2 (germline): SNHLY, FYNNEI. The germline V and J ends were trimmed by 7 bases and 6 bases, with 14 bases remaining between them. The CDR3 has 13 amino acids. Researchers reported sorting CD4+ naive, central memory, regulatory and stem cell-like memory cells via CD45RO/CCR7/CD25/CD127/CD95/CD27.

The sequence was obtained from a man aged 25 to 45 in good health. Sequenced input: central memory CD4+ T cells from blood. V and J are TRBV2 and TRBJ2-3; D may match TRBD1 or TRBD2 (5 bases each). The CDR3 sequence: CASTGRLYDTQYF. CDR3 sequence (DNA): TGTGCCAGCACAGGGAGACTTTACGATACGCAGTATTTT.